The 11 T cell receptor beta chains below all came from one sample that was sequenced in a study of OX40 agonist ivuxolimab in advanced cancers. Using immunoSEQ multiplex PCR, the repertoire was profiled, and TCRdb retains in-frame clones only, with some absent. The sample has tens of thousands of clones; about nine tenths are singletons. This material consisted of CD4+ or CD8+ T cells sorted from blood, taken in a trial of the OX40 agonist ivuxolimab. The receptors come from an adult with an advanced solid tumor such as melanoma, head and neck, liver or kidney cancer.

V is TRBV7-9 and J is TRBJ2-1, with 8 bases aligning to TRBD1. CDR3 size: 15 residues. Germline CDR1 is SEHNR and CDR2 is FQNEAQ (reference sequence). J was trimmed by 7 bases and V by 2 bases; bases with no gene match: 7. The CDR3, as DNA: TGTGCCAGCAGCTTACAACAGGGGGTTTTAAATGAGCAGTTCTTC. Protein product: CASSLQQGVLNEQFF.

The V gene is TRBV19, the J gene TRBJ1-1; TRBD1 is a possible D gene (5 bases). The CDR3 has 14 residues. Trimming pared 5 bases from V and 0 bases from J, leaving 10 bases between. Germline values: CDR1 LNHDA, CDR2 SQIVND (reference sequence). Here the CDR3 reads CASSDKTVNTEAFF. CDR3 nucleotide sequence: TGTGCCAGTAGTGACAAGACAGTGAACACTGAAGCTTTCTTT.

V usage is TRBV18 and J usage is TRBJ1-1; D is perhaps TRBD1 (5 bases). The CDR3 has 13 amino acids. Germline assignment: CDR1 KGHSH and CDR2 LQKENI. V lost 0 bases and J lost 8, with 10 bases in between. This CDR3 is CASSPPLAGEAFF. CDR3 nucleotides: TGTGCCAGCTCACCACCGCTGGCAGGGGAAGCTTTCTTT.

This chain joins TRBV5-1 and TRBJ2-3; D call uncertain. The CDR3 consists of 14 residues. Germline loops: CDR1 SGHRS, CDR2 YFSETQ. V was cut by 4 bases and J by 2 bases, with 11 bases left in between. For the CDR3, the DNA is TGCGCCAGCAGCCTTGGACGGTACACAGATACGCAGTATTTT. Translation: CASSLGRYTDTQYF.

This sequence joins TRBV2 and TRBJ1-3, with D tentatively TRBD1 (6 bases). CDR3 length: 14 residues. Trimming removed 3 bases at V and 0 bases at J, with 6 bases between. CDR1 is SNHLY and CDR2 is FYNNEI in the germline V gene. In nucleotides, the CDR3 is TGTGCCAGCAGTGACAGGGGCTCTGGAAACACCATATATTTT. This gives the protein CASSDRGSGNTIYF.

The chain combines TRBV19 with TRBJ2-5; D possibly corresponds to TRBD2 (6 bases). The germline CDR1 and CDR2 sequences are LNHDA and SQIVND (reference sequence). This CDR3 region has 11 residues. The V gene lost 7 bases and the J gene lost 4 bases, with 7 bases spanning the gap. CDR3 amino acids: CASKEGETQYF. CDR3 coding DNA: TGTGCCAGTAAGGAGGGAGAGACCCAGTACTTC.

The chain recombines TRBV6-5 with TRBJ2-3; D is unresolved. Germline CDR1 and CDR2: MNHEY and SVGAGI. Trimming removed 0 bases from V and 2 bases from J, with 6 bases in between. CDR3 length equals 14 residues. The CDR3 DNA follows: TGTGCCAGCAGTTACTCCCAGGCCACAGATACGCAGTATTTT. This translates into CASSYSQATDTQYF.

The chain combines TRBV29-1 with TRBJ2-1; 9 bases align to TRBD2. Losses at the gene ends were 6 bases for V and 3 bases for J; bases not matched to a gene: 6. CDR3 length: 14 residues. CDR1 is SQVTM, CDR2 ANQGSEA, per germline. This CDR3 reads CSVNSGGNYNEQFF. The CDR3 DNA is TGCAGCGTAAATAGCGGGGGAAACTACAATGAGCAGTTCTTC.

The chain joins TRBV28 to TRBJ2-1, with a weak D call TRBD2 (5 bases). Germline assignment: CDR1 MDHEN and CDR2 SYDVKM. CDR3 length: 13 amino acids. V was clipped by 5 bases and J by 9 bases, with 14 bases between them. The CDR3 loop reads CASSPEGGSEQFF. The CDR3, as DNA: TGTGCCAGCAGTCCCGAGGGTGGGAGTGAGCAGTTCTTC. The full variable domain, completed using reference TRBV28 and TRBJ2-1, is DVKVTQSSRYLVKRTGEKVFLECVQDMDHENMFWYRQDPGLGLRLIYFSYDVKMKEKGDIPEGYSVSREKKERFSLILESASTNQTSMYLCASSPEGGSEQFFGPGTRLTVL.

This clone was observed a few times. This chain joins TRBV12-5 and TRBJ2-2; D not certain. Germline CDR1 and CDR2: LGHNT and FRNRAP. Trimming cost V 1 base and J 1 base, with 10 bases left between them. CDR3 size: 16 residues. The CDR3 is CASGLGWSGNTGELFF. The DNA for the CDR3 is TGTGCTAGTGGTTTGGGCTGGTCGGGGAACACCGGGGAGCTGTTTTTT.

The chain has TRBV4-1 and TRBJ2-6; D is uncertain. V dropped 0 bases and J dropped 0 bases, with 21 bases sitting between them. The CDR3 runs 21 residues. CDR1 MGHRA and CDR2 YSYEKL come from the germline V gene. The CDR3, as DNA: TGCGCCAGCAGCCAAGAGAGGATGAACCGAAGAGAACGCTCTGGGGCCAACGTCCTGACTTTC. Its protein product is CASSQERMNRRERSGANVLTF.